The 18 T cell receptor beta chains below come from one sample, sequenced in a study of early T cells in non-severe SARS-CoV-2 infection. TCRdb reprocessed the 5' RACE reads with MiXCR, giving one entry per CDR3 protein. The data contain fewer than 120,000 distinct CDR3 sequences, roughly 12% of them singletons. Sequenced here: whole blood, sampled at baseline. All receptors come from an adult who was a healthcare worker with PCR-confirmed SARS-CoV-2 infection or an uninfected control (not recorded which).

This clonotype was counted only a few times. The chain couples TRBV10-1 to TRBJ2-7; D perhaps matches TRBD2 (5 bases). The CDR3 has 14 amino acids. Trimming pared 0 bases from V and 5 bases from J, leaving 11 bases between. Germline-derived CDR1 and CDR2 are WNHNN and SYGVQD (reference sequence). The DNA of the CDR3 is TGCGCCAGCAGTGAGTCCGCGGCGGGTCACGAGCAGTACTTC. The encoded protein is CASSESAAGHEQYF.

This clonotype was counted between two and nine times. This chain connects TRBV6-5 to TRBJ1-1, with D perhaps matching TRBD1 (6 bases). Looked up from germline, CDR1 is MNHEY and CDR2 is SVGAGI. V was cut by 1 base and J by 0 bases, with 12 bases left in between. The CDR3 runs to 16 residues. The CDR3 protein is CASSYLSRGMNTEAFF. CDR3 DNA: TGTGCCAGCAGTTACTTAAGCAGGGGAATGAACACTGAAGCTTTCTTT.

This chain connects TRBV27 to TRBJ2-4; 8 positions match TRBD2. CDR1 and CDR2 (germline): MNHEY, SMNVEV (reference sequence). V shed 5 bases and J 6 bases; nucleotides not matched to a gene: 9. CDR3 size: 15 residues. The DNA for the CDR3 is TGTGCCAGCAGTACATCGAGCGGGAGAGGAAACATTCAGTACTTC. It encodes CASSTSSGRGNIQYF.

The chain employs TRBV5-6 and TRBJ2-1; 11 nucleotides line up with TRBD2. Trimming at V came to 3 bases and at J to 10 bases, leaving 9 bases not matched to a gene. The CDR3 loop spans 15 amino acids. Looked up from germline, CDR1 is SGHDT and CDR2 is YYEEEE. As DNA, the CDR3 is TGTGCCAGCAGCTCTTTAGCGGGGGGGCCGCTGGAGCAGTTCTTC. It translates to CASSSLAGGPLEQFF.

J is TRBJ1-1 and V is TRBV29-1, with D possibly matching TRBD1 (6 bases). From germline, CDR1 is SQVTM and CDR2 ANQGSEA. CDR3 length: 13 residues. Trimming left V 6 bases short and J 3 bases short, with 14 bases between. The CDR3 region has the DNA TGCAGCGTAACACGAGAGGGGGACACTGAAGCTTTCTTT. It yields the protein CSVTREGDTEAFF.

The chain joins TRBV21-1 to TRBJ1-4. TRBV21-1 is an annotated pseudogene. The CDR3 loop spans 16 amino acids. Here the CDR3 DNA reads TGTGCCAGCGAGCGGTCTGAAGGGAGTCGAGAGGAAAAACTGTTTTTT. Protein sequence: CASERSEGSREEKLFF.

In this sample, this clonotype turned up a few times. The chain uses TRBV20-1 and TRBJ1-1, with D possibly TRBD1 on 5 matching bases. This CDR3 region has 11 residues. Deletions cut 6 bases from V and 5 bases from J, with 10 bases between. The germline V gene has CDR1 DFQATT and CDR2 SNEGSKA (reference sequence). The CDR3 sequence is CSARPGTEAFF. The CDR3 coding sequence is TGCAGTGCCCGGCCAGGGACTGAAGCTTTCTTT.

The gene calls are TRBV15 and TRBJ2-4; tentative D call: TRBD2 (7 bases). CDR3 size: 18 residues. V was cut by 5 bases and J by 0 bases, with 20 bases left in between. Per the germline V gene, CDR1 is LNHNV and CDR2 is YYDKDF (reference sequence). The DNA of the CDR3 is TGTGCCACCAGCTTTGGTAGGGGGGGCGTTGAAGCCAAAAACATTCAGTACTTC. Amino acids: CATSFGRGGVEAKNIQYF.

This clonotype was detected only a few times. The V gene is TRBV27, the J gene TRBJ1-6; D not resolved. Germline V gene data show CDR1 as MNHEY and CDR2 as SMNVEV (reference sequence). CDR3 length: 14 residues. Trimming removed 8 bases from V and 1 base from J, with 9 bases in between. The CDR3 bases are TGTGCCAGCGGAGAAAGGTCCTATAATTCACCCCTCCACTTT. Protein: CASGERSYNSPLHF.

This clonotype has just a few counts. The DNA for the CDR3 is TGTGCCAGCTCATACTCTCCGATGAGCTCCTACAATGAGCAGTTCTTC. Protein sequence: CASSYSPMSSYNEQFF. The J gene is TRBJ2-1, the V gene TRBV6-2 or TRBV6-3; D remains ambiguous. CDR3 length: 16 residues. Germline lookup yields CDR1 MNHEY and CDR2 SVGEGT. Between the trimmed V and J ends, which lost 8 bases and 0 bases, there was a span of 17 bases.

The genes are TRBV28 and TRBJ2-1, with TRBD2 identical over 10 bases. V was pared by 6 bases and J by 7 bases, with 15 bases of the junction left unmatched. The CDR3 runs to 17 residues. Germline V lookup: CDR1 MDHEN, CDR2 SYDVKM. This CDR3 reads CASSQNLLAGDFNEQFF. CDR3 bases: TGTGCCAGCAGCCAAAACCTCCTAGCGGGAGACTTTAATGAGCAGTTCTTC.

J is TRBJ2-7 and V is TRBV5-1, with 9 bases matching TRBD2. The CDR3 loop spans 14 amino acids. Losses at the gene ends were 5 bases for V and 6 bases for J; bases not matched to a gene: 9. In germline, CDR1 is SGHRS, CDR2 YFSETQ. CDR3 sequence (DNA): TGCGCCAGCAGTCCCAGCGGGGGGCAAGGCGAGCAGTACTTC. Its translation is CASSPSGGQGEQYF.

The V gene is TRBV20-1, the J gene TRBJ1-1; D ambiguous. This CDR3 has 13 amino acids. Germline lookup yields CDR1 DFQATT and CDR2 SNEGSKA (reference sequence). The CDR3 region is CSVFLTEGTEAFF. The CDR3 DNA reads TGCAGCGTTTTTTTGACCGAGGGCACTGAAGCTTTCTTT.

J is TRBJ2-6 and V is TRBV14; D is uncertain. The CDR3 length is 17 residues. Germline lookup yields CDR1 SGHDN and CDR2 FVKESK. V was shortened by 1 base and J by 0 bases, with 10 bases between the two germline ends. CDR3 loop: CASSQGASASGANVLTF. The CDR3, as DNA: TGTGCCAGCAGCCAAGGGGCATCAGCCTCTGGGGCCAACGTCCTGACTTTC.

This clonotype occurred many times. The chain employs TRBV7-2 and TRBJ2-4; D gene ambiguous. V gave up 1 base and J gave up 8 bases, with 9 bases separating them. This CDR3 is 13 amino acids long. Germline assignment: CDR1 SGHTA and CDR2 FQGNSA. The DNA for the CDR3 is TGTGCCAGCAGCTTAGACCTAGGAGACATTCAGTACTTC. It encodes CASSLDLGDIQYF.

This clonotype was seen many times. J is TRBJ1-1 and V is TRBV24-1, with TRBD1 matching 7 bases. The CDR3 consists of 13 residues. V shed 8 bases, J shed 5 bases, and the junction held 7 bases outside the gene matches. The germline V gene has CDR1 KGHDR and CDR2 SFDVKD. CDR3 in DNA: TGTGCCACCACAAAACAGGGGAAGACTGAAGCTTTCTTT. Protein sequence: CATTKQGKTEAFF.

The rearrangement links TRBV5-1 to TRBJ1-2; no clear D gene. This CDR3 is 13 amino acids long. Germline CDR1 and CDR2: SGHRS and YFSETQ. Between the trimmed V and J ends, which lost 4 bases and 3 bases, there was a span of 10 bases. The CDR3 DNA reads as TGCGCCAGCAGCCCCACGCGGGACTATGGCTACACCTTC. Translation gives CASSPTRDYGYTF.

The chain has TRBV30 and TRBJ2-1; TRBD1 matches at 10 bases. The trim removed 1 base at V and 8 bases at J, leaving 11 bases unmatched. The CDR3 length is 16 residues. CDR1 and CDR2 from the germline V gene are GTSNPN and SVGIG (reference sequence). The CDR3 loop reads CAWSALGQGVSDEQFF. In nucleotides, the CDR3 is TGTGCCTGGAGTGCCCTCGGACAGGGGGTGTCGGATGAGCAGTTCTTC.